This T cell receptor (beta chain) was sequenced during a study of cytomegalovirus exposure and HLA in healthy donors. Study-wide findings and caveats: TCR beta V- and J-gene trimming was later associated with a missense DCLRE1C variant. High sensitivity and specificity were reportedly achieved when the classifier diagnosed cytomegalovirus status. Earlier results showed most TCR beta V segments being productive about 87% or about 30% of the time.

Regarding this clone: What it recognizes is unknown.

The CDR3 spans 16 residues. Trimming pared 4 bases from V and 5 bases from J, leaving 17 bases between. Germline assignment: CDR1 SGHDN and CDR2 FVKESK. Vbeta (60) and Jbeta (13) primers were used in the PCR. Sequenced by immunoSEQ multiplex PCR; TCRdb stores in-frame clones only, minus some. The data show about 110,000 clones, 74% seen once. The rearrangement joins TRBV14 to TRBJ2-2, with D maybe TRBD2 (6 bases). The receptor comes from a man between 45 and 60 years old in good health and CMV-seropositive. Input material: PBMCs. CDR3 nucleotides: TGTGCCAGCAGCCCCCCGGGACCGGCGGGGACCGGGGAGCTGTTTTTT. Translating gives CASSPPGPAGTGELFF.